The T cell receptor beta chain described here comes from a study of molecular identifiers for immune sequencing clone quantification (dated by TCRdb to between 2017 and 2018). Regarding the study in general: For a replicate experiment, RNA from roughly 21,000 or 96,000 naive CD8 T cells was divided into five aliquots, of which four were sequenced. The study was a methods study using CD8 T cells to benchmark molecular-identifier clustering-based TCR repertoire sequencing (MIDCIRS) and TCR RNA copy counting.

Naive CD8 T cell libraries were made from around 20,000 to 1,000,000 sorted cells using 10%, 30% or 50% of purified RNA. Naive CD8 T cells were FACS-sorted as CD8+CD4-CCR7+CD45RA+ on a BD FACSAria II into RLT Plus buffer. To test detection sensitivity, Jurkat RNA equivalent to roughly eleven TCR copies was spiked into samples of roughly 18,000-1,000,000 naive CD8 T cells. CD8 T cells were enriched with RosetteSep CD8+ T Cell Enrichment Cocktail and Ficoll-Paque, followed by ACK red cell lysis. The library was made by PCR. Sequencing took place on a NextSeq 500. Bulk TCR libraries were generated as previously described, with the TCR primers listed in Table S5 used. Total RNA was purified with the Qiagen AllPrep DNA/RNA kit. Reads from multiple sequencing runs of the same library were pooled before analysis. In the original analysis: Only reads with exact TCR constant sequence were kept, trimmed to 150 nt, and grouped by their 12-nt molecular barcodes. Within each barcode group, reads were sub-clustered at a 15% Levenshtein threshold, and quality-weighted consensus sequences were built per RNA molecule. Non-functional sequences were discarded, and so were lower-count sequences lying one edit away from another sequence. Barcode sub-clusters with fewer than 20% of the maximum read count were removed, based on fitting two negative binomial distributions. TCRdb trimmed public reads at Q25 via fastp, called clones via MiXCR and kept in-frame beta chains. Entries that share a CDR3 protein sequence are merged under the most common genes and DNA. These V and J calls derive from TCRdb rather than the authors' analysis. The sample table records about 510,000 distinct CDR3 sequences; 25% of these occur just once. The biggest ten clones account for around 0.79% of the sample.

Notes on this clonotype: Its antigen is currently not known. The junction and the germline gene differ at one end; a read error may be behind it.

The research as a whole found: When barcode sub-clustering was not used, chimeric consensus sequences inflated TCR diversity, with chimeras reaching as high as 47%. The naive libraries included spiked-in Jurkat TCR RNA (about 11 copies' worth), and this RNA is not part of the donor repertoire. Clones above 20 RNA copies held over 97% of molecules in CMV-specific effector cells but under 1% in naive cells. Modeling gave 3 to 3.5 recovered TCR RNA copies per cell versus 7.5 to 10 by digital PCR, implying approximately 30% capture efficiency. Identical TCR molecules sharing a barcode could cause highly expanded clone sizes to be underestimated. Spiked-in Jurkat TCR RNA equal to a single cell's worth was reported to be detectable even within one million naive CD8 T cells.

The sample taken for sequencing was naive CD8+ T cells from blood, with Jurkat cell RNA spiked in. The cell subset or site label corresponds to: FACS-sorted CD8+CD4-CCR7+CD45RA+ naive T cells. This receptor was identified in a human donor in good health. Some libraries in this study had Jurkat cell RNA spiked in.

The CDR3 reads CASSQEIAKNLQYF. DNA sequence: TGCGCCAGCAGCCAAGAAATAGCCAAAAACCTTCAGTACTTC. This chain joins TRBV4-3 to TRBJ2-4, with an unclear D gene assignment. Reading from cysteine to phenylalanine, the CDR3 counts 14 amino acids. Only the CDR3 region is kept as DNA, spanning 42 bases read in frame from base 1. CDR1 and CDR2 were assigned from the germline V gene as LGHNA and YSLEER.